Presented here are 18 T cell receptor beta chains from one specimen sequenced in a study of blood T cells in healthy people across ages. Then a second PCR, running about 6 to 11 cycles, was carried out with a sample-barcoded 5' primer and a J-beta primer mix. Each CDR3 protein is one row after TCRdb ran MiXCR on the 5' RACE reads. Of some 1,000,000 distinct CDR3 sequences in the sample, under 30% were seen once. This same sample was also taken into another study, of T cells of mothers and their children.

The sample was blood. All receptors derive from a girl aged 2 to 10 in good health.

The table lists this clonotype with a few counts. This chain joins TRBV5-4 and TRBJ2-7; 14 nucleotides align to TRBD2. The CDR3 runs 18 residues. Germline V gene data show CDR1 as SGHNT and CDR2 as YYREEE (reference sequence). The J segment lost 0 bases and the V segment lost 0 bases, leaving 5 bases of the junction unmatched. DNA for the CDR3: TGTGCCAGCAGCTTGGGACTAGCGGGGGGGCCTAGCTCCTACGAGCAGTACTTC. It translates to CASSLGLAGGPSSYEQYF.

The J gene is TRBJ2-6, the V gene TRBV27; no clear D gene. V shed 3 bases and J shed 0 bases, with 12 bases lying between them. The CDR3 is 17 amino acids. CDR1 MNHEY and CDR2 SMNVEV come from the germline V gene (reference sequence). The chain's CDR3 is CASSLGISFSGANVLTF. CDR3 in DNA: TGTGCCAGCAGTTTGGGGATCTCCTTCTCTGGGGCCAACGTCCTGACTTTC. The full variable domain, rest sourced from reference TRBV27 and TRBJ2-6, is EAQVTQNPRYLITVTGKKLTVTCSQNMNHEYMSWYRQDPGLGLRQIYYSMNVEVTDKGDVPEGYKVSRKEKRNFPLILESPSPNQTSLYFCASSLGISFSGANVLTFGAGSRLTVL.

The rearrangement links TRBV7-9 to TRBJ1-6; D not resolved. Germline CDR1 SEHNR, CDR2 FQNEAQ (reference sequence). The V end was cut by 3 bases, the J end by 4 bases, with 19 bases between. The CDR3 has 18 amino acids. In nucleotides, the CDR3 is TGTGCCAGCAGCTTCGGGGTCGGGCGAGGCGCATATAATTCACCCCTCCACTTT. Amino acid sequence: CASSFGVGRGAYNSPLHF.

This chain uses TRBV13 with TRBJ2-2, with TRBD2 matching 10 bases. Germline CDR1 PRHDT, CDR2 FYEKMQ (reference sequence). V lost 4 bases, J lost 5 bases, and 4 bases stayed unmatched. This CDR3 is 15 amino acids long. The CDR3 nucleotides read TGTGCCAGCAGCTCCGGACTAGCGGTTACCGGGGAGCTGTTTTTT. Translation gives CASSSGLAVTGELFF.

The rearrangement links TRBV18 to TRBJ2-5, with 7 bases fitting TRBD2. The end of the DNA aligns better with TRBJ2-7, so the J call may be wrong. Germline CDR1 KGHSH, CDR2 LQKENI. This CDR3 has 15 residues. CDR3 DNA: TGTGCCAGCTCACGCGGGCGGGAGTGGTACTACGAGCAGTACTTC. Amino acids: CASSRGREWYYEQYF.

This chain connects TRBV5-4 to TRBJ2-3; D uncertain. Trimming cost V 3 bases and J 4 bases, with 15 bases left between them. The CDR3 runs 15 residues. Germline V CDR1 and CDR2: SGHNT, YYREEE (reference sequence). In DNA form, the CDR3 reads TGTGCCAGCAGCTCCGTAAACTATGGGCCAGATACGCAGTATTTT. This encodes CASSSVNYGPDTQYF.

The chain recombines TRBV4-2 with TRBJ2-3; D possibly corresponds to TRBD2 (5 bases). The CDR3 runs to 16 residues. Trimming cost V 4 bases and J 6 bases, with 20 bases left between them. Germline V lookup: CDR1 LGHNA, CDR2 YNFKEQ. This chain's CDR3 is CASSRRLYVVGDTQYF. The DNA of the CDR3 is TGTGCCAGCAGCCGGAGGCTGTATGTCGTCGGGGATACGCAGTATTTT.

The chain links TRBV7-8 to TRBJ2-3; D is unclear. This CDR3 spans 17 amino acids. Germline values: CDR1 SGHVS, CDR2 FQNEAQ. Deletions cut 1 base from V and 0 bases from J, with 14 bases between. The CDR3 sequence is CASSLEWSGQSTDTQYF. The CDR3 DNA reads as TGTGCCAGCAGCTTAGAGTGGAGTGGGCAGAGCACAGATACGCAGTATTTT.

The chain uses TRBV29-1 and TRBJ1-6, with TRBD1 identical over 8 bases. V lost 4 bases to trimming and J lost 8 bases; unmatched junction nucleotides: 7. The CDR3 is 14 amino acids. The germline V gene encodes CDR1 SQVTM and CDR2 ANQGSEA. This chain's CDR3 is CSVVLDRVDSPLHF. The CDR3 nucleotides read TGCAGCGTTGTCTTGGACAGGGTTGATTCACCCCTCCACTTT.

This clonotype was counted between two and nine times. This chain connects TRBV10-3 to TRBJ2-5; 7 nucleotides line up with TRBD1. From germline, CDR1 is ENHRY and CDR2 SYGVKD. V lost 11 bases and J lost 0; bases outside the gene matches: 12. The CDR3 consists of 15 residues. CDR3 nucleotides: TGTGCCGTATGTAGGGGGCCTGGGGACCAAGAGACCCAGTACTTC. Protein sequence: CAVCRGPGDQETQYF.

This chain uses TRBV29-1 with TRBJ1-2; D not resolved. CDR3 length equals 13 residues. Between the trimmed V and J ends, which lost 6 bases and 3 bases, there was a span of 14 bases. CDR1 is SQVTM and CDR2 is ANQGSEA in the germline V gene. The DNA of the CDR3 is TGCAGCGTGGACTCGGGAGGCGACTATGGCTACACCTTC. Protein sequence: CSVDSGGDYGYTF.

This rearrangement joins TRBV5-1 to TRBJ1-5; D is possibly TRBD1 (5 bases). Germline V gene data show CDR1 as SGHRS and CDR2 as YFSETQ. Deletions cut 0 bases from V and 5 bases from J, with 12 bases between. This CDR3 is 15 amino acids long. CDR3 nucleotide sequence: TGCGCCAGCAGCTTGGGAGGGACGGGGGATCAGCCCCAGCATTTT. Residues: CASSLGGTGDQPQHF.

The rearrangement uses TRBV4-1 and TRBJ2-1; D call uncertain. CDR1 is MGHRA, CDR2 YSYEKL, per germline. V was cut by 0 bases and J by 4 bases, with 10 bases left in between. The CDR3 length is 15 residues. DNA for the CDR3: TGCGCCAGCAGCCAAGATCTAATTACGTACAATGAGCAGTTCTTC. Its protein is CASSQDLITYNEQFF.

The V call is TRBV11-3, the J call TRBJ1-1; weak D call: TRBD1 (5 bases). Trimming shortened V by 6 bases and J by 0 bases, and 11 bases separated the two germline ends. The germline CDR1 and CDR2 sequences are SGHNT and YENEEA. The CDR3 length is 14 residues. The CDR3 loop reads CASSRGIMNTEAFF. The CDR3 DNA sequence: TGTGCCAGCAGTCGGGGGATTATGAACACTGAAGCTTTCTTT. Full variable domain (missing parts from reference TRBV11-3 and TRBJ1-1): EAGVVQSPRYKIIEKKQPVAFWCNPISGHNTLYWYLQNLGQGPELLIRYENEEAVDDSQLPKDRFSAERLKGVDSTLKIQPAELGDSAVYLCASSRGIMNTEAFFGQGTRLTVV.

This clonotype appeared a few times. The rearrangement joins TRBV7-2 to TRBJ1-2, with D possibly being TRBD1 (6 bases). Germline V gene lookup returns CDR1 SGHTA and CDR2 FQGNSA. The CDR3 is made up of 14 amino acids. Trimming left V 5 bases short and J 3 bases short, with 13 bases between. CDR3 in DNA: TGTGCCAGCAGCCTGGGGGCGCCTGACTATGGCTACACCTTC. As protein: CASSLGAPDYGYTF.

The rearrangement links TRBV7-2 to TRBJ2-5, with 9 bases identical to TRBD1. The V and J ends lost 5 bases and 5 bases, in that order; junction bases with no gene match: 9. CDR3 length: 15 amino acids. The germline gives CDR1 SGHTA, CDR2 FQGNSA. CDR3 DNA: TGTGCCAGCAGCGACCCGGACAGGGGAATGGAGACCCAGTACTTC. Amino acid sequence: CASSDPDRGMETQYF.

This chain links TRBV4-1 with TRBJ1-4, with 7 nucleotides matching TRBD1. This CDR3 contains 15 residues. Germline V gene sequence: CDR1 MGHRA, CDR2 YSYEKL. J lost 5 bases, V lost 1 base, and 4 bases had no gene match. The CDR3 is CASSQAPGGNEKLFF. In DNA, the CDR3 is TGCGCCAGCAGCCAAGCGCCAGGGGGGAATGAAAAACTGTTTTTT.

The chain recombines TRBV25-1 with TRBJ2-5; D gene ambiguous. Trimming shortened V by 10 bases and J by 3 bases, and 9 bases separated the two germline ends. CDR1 and CDR2 from the germline V gene are MGHDK and SYGVNS. The CDR3 has 11 amino acids. CDR3 sequence: CANREEETQYF. DNA for the CDR3: TGTGCCAACAGAGAAGAAGAGACCCAGTACTTC. Combining the CDR3 with reference TRBV25-1 and TRBJ2-5 gives the whole variable domain EADIYQTPRYLVIGTGKKITLECSQTMGHDKMYWYQQDPGMELHLIHYSYGVNSTEKGDLSSESTVSRIRTEHFPLTLESARPSHTSQYLCANREEETQYFGPGTRLLVL.